This T cell receptor beta chain was recovered during a study of blood T cells in healthy people across ages. Together with a sample-barcoded 5' primer, a J-beta primer mix was included in a second PCR lasting roughly 6 to 12 cycles. TCRdb recomputed calls from the 5' RACE reads with MiXCR, one row per CDR3 protein. The sample yields roughly 1.7 million distinct CDR3 sequences, about 35% seen once. In this sample, this clonotype turned up a few times. Sequencing was done on a sample of blood. The clonotype originates from a woman younger than 45 in good health.

CDR3 DNA: TGTGCCAGCAGTTACGGGGGTCTTATGAACACTGAAGCTTTCTTT. It codes for CASSYGGLMNTEAFF. The rearrangement joins TRBV6-2 or TRBV6-3 to TRBJ1-1; weak D call: TRBD1 (5 bases). The CDR3 covers 15 residues. The V gene lost 2 bases and the J gene lost 0 bases, with 10 bases spanning the gap. Germline-derived CDR1 and CDR2 are MNHEY and SVGEGT.